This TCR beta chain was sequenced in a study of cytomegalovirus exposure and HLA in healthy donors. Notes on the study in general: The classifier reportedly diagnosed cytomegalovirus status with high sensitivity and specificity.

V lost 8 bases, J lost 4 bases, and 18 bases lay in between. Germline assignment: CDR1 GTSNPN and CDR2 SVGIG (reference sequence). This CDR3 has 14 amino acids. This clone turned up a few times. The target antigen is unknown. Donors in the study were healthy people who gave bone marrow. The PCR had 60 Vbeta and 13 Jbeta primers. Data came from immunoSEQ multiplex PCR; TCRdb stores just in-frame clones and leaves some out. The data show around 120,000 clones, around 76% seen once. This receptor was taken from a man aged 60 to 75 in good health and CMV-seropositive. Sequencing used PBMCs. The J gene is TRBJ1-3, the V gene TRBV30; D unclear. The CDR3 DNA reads TGTGCCGAGCAAGCTGCGATGCTCGGAAACACCATATATTTT. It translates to CAEQAAMLGNTIYF. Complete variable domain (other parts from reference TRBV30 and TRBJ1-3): SQTIHQWPATLVQPVGSPLSLECTVEGTSNPNLYWYRQAAGRGLQLLFYSVGIGQISSEVPQNLSASRPQDRQFILSSKKLLLSDSGFYLCAEQAAMLGNTIYFGEGSWLTVV.